The 27 T cell receptor beta chains given below trace back to one sample, sequenced in a study of tumor-infiltrating lymphocytes in primary liver carcinoma (dated by TCRdb to 2016 to 2017). The sample was run on an Illumina HiSeq 2500. TCRbeta-specific cDNA was reverse-transcribed from approximately 0.5 ug total RNA using a constant-region primer and ProtoScript II reverse transcriptase. TCRbeta libraries were built with three nested multiplex PCR rounds, a slightly modified ARM-PCR procedure. Multiplex TRBV1-TRBV30 forward primers and a Cbeta reverse primer were used in the first two PCR rounds, each of which was run for roughly 9 cycles. Starting from the raw public reads, TCRdb applied fastp trimming at Q25, assembled clones with MiXCR and retained in-frame beta chains. Duplicate CDR3 protein sequences are folded into a single record with the most common DNA and genes. The sample includes tens of thousands of distinct CDR3 sequences, with less than 85% observed a single time. Jointly, the top ten make up 25% to 30% of the sample.

Total RNA and DNA were co-extracted without cell sorting from approximately 20-30 mg of bulk tissue using the AllPrep DNA/RNA mini kit. Source material: liver tumor tissue from sampling region 5. The sample's cell subset or site, from its label and the paper: tumor region T5, tumor centre. The receptors stem from a man aged 35 to 55 with primary liver carcinoma and hepatitis B virus infection.

Comment on this clonotype: This may be a read error, as it is one base from a much larger clone. The rearrangement joins TRBV5-1 to TRBJ2-5; 9 bases agree with TRBD1. Looked up from germline, CDR1 is SGHRS and CDR2 is YFSETQ. V shed 4 bases, J shed 5 bases, and the junction held 6 bases outside the gene matches. The CDR3 covers 14 residues. The CDR3 coding sequence is TGCGCCAGCAGCCAGGACAGGGGCTGGGAGACCCAGTACTTC. This gives the protein CASSQDRGWETQYF.

On this clonotype itself: The CDR3 carries no conserved terminal phenylalanine or tryptophan, so it likely arises from a read error. V and J are TRBV11-2 and TRBJ1-5; D is ambiguous. The germline V gene has CDR1 SGHAT and CDR2 FQNNGV. The CDR3 consists of 12 residues. Trimming shortened V by 6 bases and J by 13 bases, and 16 bases separated the two germline ends. The DNA of the CDR3 is TGTGCCAGCAGTTCGCCGCGGCAGTCTCAGCATTCT. This gives the protein CASSSPRQSQHS.

In the case of this clonotype: In this CDR3 the conserved last residue, phenylalanine or tryptophan, is missing, so a read error is likely. The J gene is TRBJ2-3, the V gene TRBV12-3 or TRBV12-4; perhaps TRBD2 as D (6 bases). The CDR3 covers 16 residues. CDR3 bases: TGTGCCAGGAGTTCCGGACTAAAGGGTGGTACAGATACGCAGTATCTT. Its translation is CARSSGLKGGTDTQYL.

A word on this clonotype: It is likely a read error, because the conserved phenylalanine at the end of the CDR3 is missing. This chain joins TRBV29-1 and TRBJ1-2; 8 nucleotides line up with TRBD1. Germline-derived CDR1 and CDR2 are SQVTM and ANQGSEA. This CDR3 is built from 12 residues. CDR3 nucleotide sequence: TGTAGCGTTGGGACAGGCACTTATGACTACACCCTC. Amino acid sequence: CSVGTGTYDYTL.

This clonotype was found a few times. It may be a read error: a sequence one base away is much more abundant. J is TRBJ2-1 and V is TRBV29-1; D might be TRBD1 (6 bases). Germline V gene data show CDR1 as SQVTM and CDR2 as ANQGSEA. The CDR3 totals 10 residues. The chain's CDR3 is CSVWDNGQFF. DNA of the CDR3: TGCAGCGTTTGGGACAATGGGCAGTTCTTC.

The CDR3: CASSLSAGEGNEQFF. Written as DNA, the CDR3 is TGTGCCAGCAGCTTATCAGCGGGAGAAGGCAATGAGCAGTTCTTC. The chain joins TRBV7-6 to TRBJ2-1, with 8 bases matching TRBD2. The V and J ends lost 2 bases and 6 bases, in that order; junction bases with no gene match: 6. CDR3 size: 15 residues. The V gene's germline CDR1 is SGHVS and CDR2 FNYEAQ.

DNA of the CDR3: TGTGTTAGCAGGACTAGCGGATACAATGAGCAGTTCTTC. Translated: CVSRTSGYNEQFF. The V gene is TRBV6-5, the J gene TRBJ2-1, with 10 bases lining up with TRBD2. The CDR3 has 13 amino acids. From germline, CDR1 is MNHEY and CDR2 SVGAGI.

Points on this clonotype: Just one base apart from a much larger clone, this may be a read error. Since no conserved phenylalanine or tryptophan closes the CDR3, a read error is the likely cause. The V gene is TRBV7-9, the J gene TRBJ2-7; 8 bases line up with TRBD1. The CDR3 is 16 amino acids. Germline loops: CDR1 SEHNR, CDR2 FQNEAQ (reference sequence). J gave up 3 bases and V 5 bases, and 12 bases lay outside the gene matches. The DNA for the CDR3 is TGTGCCAGCAGCCGTTCCGGACAGGGAGTAATCTACGAGCAGTACCTC. The encoded protein is CASSRSGQGVIYEQYL.

This clonotype appeared a single time. The junction departs from germline at one end; a sequencing error may be responsible. The rearrangement uses TRBV6-6 and TRBJ1-1; D may be TRBD1 (6 bases). The CDR3 contains 13 residues. Looked up from germline, CDR1 is MNHNY and CDR2 is SVGAGI (reference sequence). The CDR3 protein is CVSSIGQYTEAFF. Here the CDR3 DNA reads TGTGTCAGCAGCATCGGACAGTACACTGAAGCTTTCTTT.

This chain connects TRBV6-5 to TRBJ2-6; perhaps TRBD1 as D (6 bases). Looked up from germline, CDR1 is MNHEY and CDR2 is SVGAGI. CDR3 length: 18 amino acids. Trimming took 5 bases from V and 8 from J, leaving 25 bases between them. The CDR3 region has the DNA TGTGCCAGCAGTCTTTGTACAGGGATGAAAGCTGAGACCAACGTCCTGACTTTC. Its protein product is CASSLCTGMKAETNVLTF.

Points on this clonotype: The CDR3 end shows no conserved phenylalanine or tryptophan, and so a read error is likely. The DNA is omitted, as the CDR3 cannot be located on it reliably, and the CDR3 follows TCRdb's listing. The J gene is TRBJ2-1, the V gene TRBV28; the D call TRBD1 from the table was never checked on the DNA. The CDR3 totals 16 residues, both ends included. The germline gives CDR1 MDHEN, CDR2 SYDVKM. The CDR3 loop is CASGLVGFRTFGRKFL.

J is TRBJ1-1 and V is TRBV11-2; D call uncertain. With 0 bases removed from V and 5 bases from J, the gap between germline ends came to 10 bases. Germline V gives CDR1 SGHAT, CDR2 FQNNGV. The CDR3 totals 14 residues. CDR3 coding DNA: TGTGCCAGCAGCTTAGAGAACGGCGTTACTGAAGCTTTCTTT. The encoded protein is CASSLENGVTEAFF.

The chain couples TRBV24-1 to TRBJ1-1, with D unresolved. The CDR3 is 15 amino acids. Germline CDR1 KGHDR, CDR2 SFDVKD. The V end was cut by 0 bases, the J end by 8 bases, with 15 bases between. As DNA, the CDR3 is TGTGCCACCAGTGATTTGGGAGAGGGCAATTCAGAAGCTTTCTTT. Amino acids: CATSDLGEGNSEAFF.

On this clonotype: A junction boundary mismatches the germline segment, possibly from a read error. The CDR3 nucleotides are TGTGCCAGCAGTTCTGCGACTAGAGGACACAATGAGCAGTGCTTC. It encodes CASSSATRGHNEQCF. This rearrangement joins TRBV6-6 to TRBJ2-1; the D gene is possibly TRBD2 (6 bases). Germline CDR1 MNHNY, CDR2 SVGAGI (reference sequence). The CDR3 has 15 amino acids.

Concerning this clonotype: The missing conserved phenylalanine or tryptophan at the end of this CDR3 makes a read error likely. The chain employs TRBV10-2 and TRBJ2-6; D possibly corresponds to TRBD1 (5 bases). CDR1 and CDR2 (germline): WSHSY, SAAADI. The CDR3 is 12 amino acids. CDR3 in DNA: TGCGCCAGCAATGGTGGGGCCAACGTACTGACTTAC. Protein: CASNGGANVLTY.

This clonotype was seen at least ten times. V is TRBV12-3 or TRBV12-4 and J is TRBJ2-7; the D gene could be TRBD1 or TRBD2 (5 bases each). Trimming shortened V by 5 bases and J by 1 base, and 15 bases separated the two germline ends. This CDR3 is built from 15 residues. The CDR3 nucleotides read TGTGCCAGCAGTGTCCCTATTGGGGGATCCTACGAGCAGTACTTC. Its translation: CASSVPIGGSYEQYF.

Turning to this clonotype: No conserved phenylalanine or tryptophan ends this CDR3, so it is likely a read error. The DNA is left out, because the CDR3 cannot be placed on it with certainty; the CDR3 is given as TCRdb lists it. The chain employs TRBV11-2 and TRBJ2-5. Germline V gene lookup returns CDR1 SGHAT and CDR2 FQNNGV. The CDR3 region is 14 residues in length, termini included. The CDR3 protein is CASREDVYGETQYY.

This clonotype was seen repeatedly, ten times or more. The chain links TRBV12-3 or TRBV12-4 to TRBJ2-5, with D perhaps TRBD2 (5 bases). The length of the CDR3 is 14 residues. The V end was cut by 1 base, the J end by 3 bases, with 9 bases between. The CDR3 reads CASSLDRAEETQYF. The CDR3 DNA reads as TGTGCCAGCAGTTTAGATCGAGCGGAAGAGACCCAGTACTTC.

In its sample, this clonotype was seen once. The rearrangement joins TRBV4-1 to TRBJ2-7; 7 bases match TRBD2. The length of the CDR3 is 18 residues. Trimming removed 0 bases from V and 4 bases from J; junction bases left unmatched: 15. Germline CDR1 reads MGHRA; CDR2 reads YSYEKL. In DNA, the CDR3 is TGCGCCAGCAGCCAAGAGGGCTCCGGGACTAACCTCAGGTACGAGCAGTACTTC. Its translation: CASSQEGSGTNLRYEQYF.

On this clonotype itself: A much larger clone sits a single nucleotide away, making a read error possible. DNA of the CDR3: TGTGCCAGCAGTTTAGGTACGGATTACACTGAAGTTTTCTTT. Translated, it gives CASSLGTDYTEVFF. The chain joins TRBV28 to TRBJ1-1; D remains ambiguous. This CDR3 has 14 residues. Per the germline V gene, CDR1 is MDHEN and CDR2 is SYDVKM. Drawing the rest from reference TRBV28 and TRBJ1-1, the complete variable domain is DVKVTQSSRYLVKRTGEKVFLECVQDMDHENMFWYRQDPGLGLRLIYFSYDVKMKEKGDIPEGYSVSREKKERFSLILESASTNQTSMYLCASSLGTDYTEVFFGQGTRLTVV.

For this clonotype: Just one base apart from a much larger clone, this may be a read error. V gene TRBV7-9 combines with J gene TRBJ2-5; D not resolved. The CDR3 runs 13 residues. In germline, CDR1 is SEHNR, CDR2 FQNEAQ (reference sequence). CDR3 in amino acids: CARSFGLQETQYF. The CDR3 DNA is TGTGCCCGCAGCTTCGGGCTTCAAGAGACCCAGTACTTC. The full variable domain, with the rest looked up from reference TRBV7-9 and TRBJ2-5, is DTGVSQNPRHKITKRGQNVTFRCDPISEHNRLYWYRQTLGQGPEFLTYFQNEAQLEKSRLLSDRFSAERPKGSFSTLEIQRTEQGDSAMYLCARSFGLQETQYFGPGTRLLVL.

On this clonotype: At one end, the junction sequence differs from germline, possibly due to a read error. The V gene is TRBV4-1, the J gene TRBJ2-1; D uncertain. The length of the CDR3 is 15 residues. CDR1 is MGHRA and CDR2 is YSYEKL in the germline V gene. CDR3 in amino acids: CASSSPRGPYNERFF. Written as DNA, the CDR3 is TGCGCCAGCAGCTCCCCGCGCGGTCCCTATAATGAGCGGTTCTTC.

In the case of this clonotype: A junction boundary mismatches the germline segment, possibly from a read error. The chain combines TRBV12-3 or TRBV12-4 with TRBJ2-1, with D perhaps TRBD1 (5 bases). The CDR3 has 18 amino acids. The CDR3 DNA reads as TGTGCCAGCAGTCCTAGGGGAACTGGAGAAGGCTCCTACGATGAGCAGTTCTTC. Its translation: CASSPRGTGEGSYDEQFF.

For this clonotype: Since no conserved phenylalanine or tryptophan closes the CDR3, a read error is the likely cause. The V call is TRBV11-2, the J call TRBJ2-5, with D perhaps matching TRBD2 (5 bases). The germline gives CDR1 SGHAT, CDR2 FQNNGV. The CDR3 totals 12 residues. The CDR3 spells CAISLEERAQYL. The CDR3, as DNA: TGTGCCATCAGCTTGGAGGAAAGGGCCCAGTACTTA.

With respect to this clonotype: With a much larger clone just one base away, this may be a read error. The CDR3 coding sequence is TGTGCCAACTCACCGGACAACACTGAAGCTTTCTTT. Translating it yields CANSPDNTEAFF. The chain combines TRBV18 with TRBJ1-1; D not certain. The CDR3 totals 12 residues. Germline CDR1 is KGHSH and CDR2 is LQKENI.

Comment on this clonotype: A junction end diverges from the germline sequence, so it may reflect a read error. The chain uses TRBV10-3 and TRBJ2-3; D is ambiguous. The CDR3 is 15 amino acids. Germline values: CDR1 ENHRY, CDR2 SYGVKD. The CDR3, as DNA: TGTGACATCAGTAAGGATAGCCCTGGCACAGATACGCAATATTTT. It codes for CDISKDSPGTDTQYF.

This clonotype was counted a single time. Sequence at one end of the junction differs from germline and may be a read error. The chain couples TRBV11-2 to TRBJ1-2; D gene unclear. The germline gives CDR1 SGHAT, CDR2 FQNNGV. The CDR3 is made up of 13 amino acids. CDR3 in amino acids: CASSPLWARTYSF. The CDR3 DNA reads TGTGCCAGCAGCCCCCTTTGGGCCCGTACCTACTCCTTC.